This paragraph covers one T cell receptor (beta chain) sequence. It lacks a known antigen. Nothing much larger sits one base from this clone, and base qualities are not available. Whole blood was collected in K2EDTA tubes by collaborating institutions according to the institutions' own protocols. For TCRbeta analysis, collaborators shipped samples in one of three forms: frozen whole blood, isolated PBMCs, or DNA extracted from either of those sample types. These data are taken from a study of blood T cell repertoires in COVID-19 (dated by TCRdb to 2019 to 2021). With regard to the full study: Samples covering the acute and convalescent phases of COVID-19 were provided by collaborators in the United States, Italy and Spain. The prospective study material was composed of cDNA or gDNA derived from T cells, B-cell-depleted T cells, or PBMCs. Deeply sampled blood TCRbeta repertoires from subjects exposed to, actively infected with, or recovered from COVID-19 were included in the dataset. The repertoires were made available in a free public database intended to serve as a resource for research on the immune response to SARS-CoV-2. The samples were drawn from the first 160 participants of the ongoing ImmuneRACE study and from 1,254 subjects provided by 6 global collaborators. A de-identified subject ID, COVID-19 status, age in years and sex were almost always included in the sample metadata. Where available, HLA class I and class II types were taken from metadata supplied by the sample provider and were not determined by assay-based typing.

TCRbeta CDR3 regions were amplified from genomic DNA by means of the immunoSEQ Assay, a bias-controlled multiplex PCR. Under the source paper's analysis protocol: The number of nucleated cells in each sample was estimated by amplification of reference gene primers within the assay. To quantify the absolute abundance of each unique TCRbeta CDR3 rearrangement, sequence reads were collapsed and filtered. For each sample, productive Simpson clonality was calculated as the square root of Simpson's diversity index across productive rearrangements. As stored in TCRdb, this immuneACCESS dataset retains in-frame rearrangements with V and J assigned. A fraction of the clones does not appear; measured against another copy, unresolved V genes explain less than half of the discrepancy, and the remainder lacks a known reason. The V and J calls and clone size come from that table; D and trimming were worked out from the DNA. For this sample the table gives 380,000 or so clones, of which around 89% were detected only once. The top ten hold roughly 1.2% of the sample.

Beyond this particular receptor, the publication reports: The amount of clinical and demographic metadata varied by source and participant and was provided uncurated.

V lost 6 bases and J lost 5 bases, and the count of bases not matched to a germline gene is 9. The germline V gene sets CDR1 to SNHLY and CDR2 to FYNNEI. Spanning cysteine to phenylalanine, the CDR3 consists of 14 amino acids. Of all the DNA, just the CDR3 is kept, 42 bases in frame from base 1. The sequencing sample was made of peripheral blood. The sequence derives from a man aged 40-55 years with acute or convalescent COVID-19. The chain employs TRBV2 and TRBJ2-7; 8 central bases correspond to TRBD2. Here is the DNA: TGTGCCAGCAGGTTGGGACTAGGGAGCCACGAGCAGTACTTC. Its protein reads: CASRLGLGSHEQYF.